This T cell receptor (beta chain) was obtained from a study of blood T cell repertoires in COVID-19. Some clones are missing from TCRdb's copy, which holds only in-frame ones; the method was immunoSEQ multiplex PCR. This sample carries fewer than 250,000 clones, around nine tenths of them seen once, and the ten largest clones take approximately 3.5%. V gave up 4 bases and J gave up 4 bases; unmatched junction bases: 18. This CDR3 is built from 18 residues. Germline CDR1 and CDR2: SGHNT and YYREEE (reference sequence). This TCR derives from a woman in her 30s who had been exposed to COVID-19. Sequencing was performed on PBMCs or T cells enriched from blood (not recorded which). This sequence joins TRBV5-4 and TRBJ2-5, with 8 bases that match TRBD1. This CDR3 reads CASSRTGLVGSARETQYF. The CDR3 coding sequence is TGTGCCAGCAGCCGGACAGGGTTGGTCGGGTCAGCAAGAGAGACCCAGTACTTC.